The 26 T cell receptor beta chains below were found in one sample sequenced in a study of cytomegalovirus exposure and HLA in healthy donors. This PCR relied on a set of 60 Vbeta primers and 13 Jbeta primers. Produced via immunoSEQ multiplex PCR; TCRdb's table is partial and in-frame only. The sample lists 64,000 or so clones, 60% to 70% occurring once. Material: PBMCs. Source of these receptors: a man aged 35-49 years in good health and CMV-seropositive.

This chain connects TRBV6-1 to TRBJ2-5; 8 bases map to TRBD1. The CDR3 consists of 16 residues. CDR1 and CDR2 (germline): MNHNS, SASEGT. V lost 1 base to trimming and J lost 1 base; unmatched junction nucleotides: 5. The CDR3 loop reads CASSEGITGGQETQYF. In nucleotides, the CDR3 is TGTGCCAGCAGTGAAGGGATAACAGGGGGCCAAGAGACCCAGTACTTC.

The chain combines TRBV28 with TRBJ1-1, with D maybe TRBD1 (6 bases). The V end was cut by 6 bases, the J end by 1 base, with 12 bases between. CDR1 MDHEN and CDR2 SYDVKM come from the germline V gene. The CDR3 is 14 amino acids. DNA of the CDR3: TGTGCCAGCAGGGCACAGGGATCGAACACTGAAGCTTTCTTT. Amino acids: CASRAQGSNTEAFF.

Details on this clone: Distinct nucleotide sequences in the sample also encode this CDR3. The chain uses TRBV7-6 and TRBJ2-1; TRBD1 agrees at 8 bases. This CDR3 has 14 residues. The germline V gene has CDR1 SGHVS and CDR2 FNYEAQ. V was clipped by 5 bases and J by 7 bases; unmatched bases: 7. The CDR3 nucleotides read TGTGCCAGCAGCCAGACAGGGGTCGGAAATGAGCAGTTCTTC. Translating it yields CASSQTGVGNEQFF.

The chain links TRBV28 to TRBJ2-1; 11 bases fit TRBD2. There are 15 residues in the CDR3. Trimming at V came to 6 bases and at J to 4 bases, leaving 5 bases not matched to a gene. Germline V gene sequence: CDR1 MDHEN, CDR2 SYDVKM. CDR3 sequence: CASSPGTSGYNEQFF. The DNA for the CDR3 is TGTGCCAGCAGCCCCGGGACTAGCGGTTACAATGAGCAGTTCTTC.

The V gene is TRBV5-1, the J gene TRBJ1-1, with TRBD1 matching over 9 bases. Germline-derived CDR1 and CDR2 are SGHRS and YFSETQ. Trimming at V came to 4 bases and at J to 1 base, leaving 8 bases not matched to a gene. The CDR3 covers 16 residues. CDR3 in DNA: TGCGCCAGCAGCCATTTCCCGGACAGGGGGAACACTGAAGCTTTCTTT. Translated: CASSHFPDRGNTEAFF.

This chain links TRBV6-5 with TRBJ2-1; 8 bases are shared with TRBD2. This CDR3 comprises 15 residues. After removal of 7 bases from V and 4 bases from J, the junction contained 9 bases not matched to a gene. The V gene's germline CDR1 is MNHEY and CDR2 SVGAGI. Written as DNA, the CDR3 is TGTGCCAGCATTAGGGCGGGGGGAACGTACAATGAGCAGTTCTTC. It is translated as CASIRAGGTYNEQFF.

V and J are TRBV25-1 and TRBJ1-4; a possible D gene is TRBD1 (5 bases). The CDR3 extends over 14 amino acids. Germline values: CDR1 MGHDK, CDR2 SYGVNS. The V and J ends lost 1 base and 8 bases respectively, with 11 bases between them. The CDR3 spells CASSEWGVGEKLFF. CDR3 nucleotides: TGTGCCAGCAGTGAATGGGGGGTGGGGGAAAAACTGTTTTTT.

This chain connects TRBV9 to TRBJ2-1; 7 bases align to TRBD2. This CDR3 is built from 13 residues. After removal of 4 bases from V and 6 bases from J, the junction contained 4 bases not matched to a gene. The germline gives CDR1 SGDLS, CDR2 YYNGEE. The CDR3 DNA reads TGTGCCAGCAGCCTGAGGACTAGCAATGAGCAGTTCTTC. Encoded protein: CASSLRTSNEQFF.

This chain connects TRBV11-2 to TRBJ2-7; D is unresolved. This CDR3 region has 12 residues. The V gene lost 5 bases and the J gene lost 2 bases, with 7 bases spanning the gap. Germline V CDR1 and CDR2: SGHAT, FQNNGV. CDR3 sequence (DNA): TGTGCCAGCAGCATCCAGACCTACGAGCAGTACTTC. This codes for CASSIQTYEQYF.

In its sample, this clone was seen a few times. This sequence joins TRBV5-5 and TRBJ1-4; possibly TRBD1 for D (5 bases). The germline V gene encodes CDR1 SGHKS and CDR2 YYEKEE (reference sequence). The V gene lost 2 bases and the J gene lost 1 base, with 9 bases spanning the gap. The CDR3 is 15 residues long. CDR3 region: CASSFSGQTNEKLFF. The CDR3 DNA is TGTGCCAGCAGCTTTTCAGGACAAACTAATGAAAAACTGTTTTTT.

The chain is built from TRBV5-5 and TRBJ2-7; 8 bases are shared with TRBD1. Germline values: CDR1 SGHKS, CDR2 YYEKEE (reference sequence). This CDR3 is built from 15 residues. V trimming: 3 bases; J trimming: 6 bases; junction bases outside the gene matches: 11. As DNA, the CDR3 is TGTGCCAGCAGCTGGGGGCCGGACAGGGTGGGCGAGCAGTACTTC. Amino acids: CASSWGPDRVGEQYF.

This clone was detected a few times. J is TRBJ2-2 and V is TRBV6-5; weak D call: TRBD2 (6 bases). CDR3 size: 10 residues. Between the trimmed V and J ends, which lost 8 bases and 8 bases, there was a span of 6 bases. Germline V gives CDR1 MNHEY, CDR2 SVGAGI. For the CDR3, the DNA is TGTGCCAGCGGGAGGGGGGAGCTGTTTTTT. Amino acid sequence: CASGRGELFF.

This clone showed up just a few times. This rearrangement joins TRBV5-5 to TRBJ1-2; 10 positions agree with TRBD1. Trimming at V came to 5 bases and at J to 8 bases, leaving 18 bases not matched to a gene. Germline lookup yields CDR1 SGHKS and CDR2 YYEKEE (reference sequence). This CDR3 contains 17 residues. The CDR3: CASRLYHDQTGGRGYTF. In DNA form, the CDR3 reads TGTGCCAGCAGACTATACCACGATCAGACAGGGGGCAGGGGCTACACCTTC.

CDR3 region: CASGFFPQGTGANVLTF. CDR3 nucleotide sequence: TGTGCTAGTGGCTTTTTCCCCCAGGGAACCGGGGCCAACGTCCTGACTTTC. The V call is TRBV12-5, the J call TRBJ2-6, with a possible D match to TRBD1 (5 bases). This CDR3 is built from 17 residues. Germline V gene sequence: CDR1 LGHNT, CDR2 FRNRAP. V shed 6 bases and J shed 4 bases, with 19 bases lying between them.

The genes are TRBV25-1 and TRBJ1-6; 11 bases line up with TRBD1. CDR1 is MGHDK, CDR2 SYGVNS, per germline. The CDR3 covers 16 residues. The J segment lost 3 bases and the V segment lost 4 bases, leaving 2 bases of the junction unmatched. CDR3 loop: CASSVGTGGYNSPLHF. The CDR3, as DNA: TGTGCCAGCAGTGTTGGGACAGGGGGCTATAATTCACCCCTCCACTTT.

The J gene is TRBJ2-2, the V gene TRBV7-9; D gene ambiguous. Trimming removed 8 bases from V and 6 bases from J, with 10 bases in between. Germline lookup yields CDR1 SEHNR and CDR2 FQNEAQ (reference sequence). This CDR3 has 12 residues. This CDR3 is CASRWQSGELFF. CDR3 in DNA: TGTGCCAGCCGTTGGCAGTCCGGGGAGCTGTTTTTT.

The rearrangement links TRBV2 to TRBJ2-2; 7 bases line up with TRBD1. This CDR3 region has 15 residues. Germline loops: CDR1 SNHLY, CDR2 FYNNEI. V was pared by 4 bases and J by 2 bases, with 4 bases of the junction left unmatched. The CDR3 DNA reads TGTGCCAGCAGTGTACAGGGGTTTAACACCGGGGAGCTGTTTTTT. Translating it yields CASSVQGFNTGELFF.

This sequence joins TRBV2 and TRBJ1-1, with TRBD1 matching over 8 bases. Germline V gene sequence: CDR1 SNHLY, CDR2 FYNNEI. This CDR3 is 14 amino acids long. Trimming cost V 7 bases and J 1 base; bases outside gene matches: 5. The CDR3 bases are TGTGCCAGCACTGATGGACAGGGGAACACTGAAGCTTTCTTT. Translating gives CASTDGQGNTEAFF.

This clone was observed a single time. The V and J genes are TRBV6-5 and TRBJ1-5; TRBD1 matches at 9 bases. In germline, CDR1 is MNHEY, CDR2 SVGAGI. With 6 bases clipped from V and 6 bases from J, the junction kept 9 bases outside the gene matches. There are 15 residues in the CDR3. CDR3 sequence (DNA): TGTGCCAGCAGCCGGGGACAGGGTGTTGGTCAGCCCCAGCATTTT. This gives the protein CASSRGQGVGQPQHF.

V is TRBV5-6 and J is TRBJ2-1; D is unclear. The CDR3 spans 12 residues. The germline gives CDR1 SGHDT, CDR2 YYEEEE. The V and J ends lost 2 bases and 8 bases respectively, with 8 bases between them. The CDR3 sequence: CASSFQAYEQFF. Here the CDR3 DNA reads TGTGCCAGCAGCTTCCAAGCCTATGAGCAGTTCTTC.

This rearrangement joins TRBV5-1 to TRBJ1-2; 7 positions agree with TRBD1. Trimming took 0 bases from V and 4 from J; bases not matched to a gene: 9. The CDR3 has 16 residues. Germline CDR1 SGHRS, CDR2 YFSETQ. CDR3 protein: CASSLEPLGQLYGYTF. The CDR3 DNA follows: TGCGCCAGCAGCTTGGAGCCCCTGGGACAGCTCTATGGCTACACCTTC.

This clone turned up a few times. This chain joins TRBV5-1 and TRBJ2-2; 8 nucleotides agree with TRBD2. Germline CDR1 and CDR2: SGHRS and YFSETQ. Trimming removed 2 bases from V and 6 bases from J; junction bases left unmatched: 6. The CDR3 has 15 residues. This CDR3 reads CASSFRGGGAGELFF. In DNA form, the CDR3 reads TGCGCCAGCAGCTTTCGGGGGGGCGGCGCCGGGGAGCTGTTTTTT. Filled out from reference TRBV5-1 and TRBJ2-2, the complete variable domain reads KAGVTQTPRYLIKTRGQQVTLSCSPISGHRSVSWYQQTPGQGLQFLFEYFSETQRNKGNFPGRFSGRQFSNSRSEMNVSTLELGDSALYLCASSFRGGGAGELFFGEGSRLTVL.

This chain uses TRBV19 with TRBJ1-2, with TRBD1 matching over 9 bases. The V segment lost 9 bases and the J segment 4 bases; nucleotides outside the gene matches: 12. This CDR3 region has 15 residues. CDR1 and CDR2 (germline): LNHDA, SQIVND (reference sequence). The CDR3 is CASWTGVLVGYGYTF. CDR3 DNA: TGTGCCAGCTGGACAGGGGTTTTGGTGGGCTATGGCTACACCTTC.

The chain employs TRBV7-2 and TRBJ1-6, with TRBD1 matching 7 bases. This CDR3 has 15 amino acids. Germline V gene data show CDR1 as SGHTA and CDR2 as FQGNSA. J lost 7 bases, V lost 5 bases, and 8 bases had no gene match. In DNA, the CDR3 is TGTGCCAGCAGCCCTCCTACAGGGGACAATTCACCCCTCCACTTT. This codes for CASSPPTGDNSPLHF.

The V call is TRBV9, the J call TRBJ1-6; 9 bases map to TRBD1. Trimming removed 2 bases from V and 7 bases from J; junction bases left unmatched: 4. The CDR3 runs 15 residues. Germline values: CDR1 SGDLS, CDR2 YYNGEE. CDR3 nucleotides: TGTGCCAGCAGCGTGACCGGGACAGGGAATTCACCCCTCCACTTT. Translating gives CASSVTGTGNSPLHF.

The CDR3 DNA follows: TGTGCCAGCAGCCCAAGCGGGGGTGAGCAGTTCTTC. This codes for CASSPSGGEQFF. This sequence joins TRBV7-3 and TRBJ2-1; TRBD2 matches 8 bases. The CDR3 extends over 12 amino acids. V dropped 5 bases and J dropped 9; count of bases not matched to a gene: 3. Germline CDR1 and CDR2: SGHTA and FQGTGA.